This TCR beta chain comes out of a study of spatial heterogeneity in lung cancer. TCRdb re-called the 5' RACE reads with MiXCR, one entry per CDR3 protein. The sample has some 5,000 distinct CDR3 sequences, over 25% seen once. Time point meaning: sample taken at primary tumor resection. No cells were sorted before sequencing. The whole RNA sequenced was extracted from tumor, nontumor lung or frozen PBMC. This clonotype qualifies as medium-sized. Trimming at V came to 4 bases and at J to 4 bases, leaving 7 bases not matched to a gene. From germline, CDR1 is SGDLS and CDR2 YYNGEE. CDR3 length: 15 amino acids.

The TCR was taken from a male donor with early-stage non-small cell lung cancer. The sequencing here drew on PBMCs, taken at surgery. The chain joins TRBV9 to TRBJ2-1, with TRBD2 identical over 8 bases. The CDR3 coding sequence is TGTGCCAGCAGCACGGGAGGGGACTTATACAATGAGCAGTTCTTC. It specifies CASSTGGDLYNEQFF.